What follows are 21 T cell receptor beta chains derived from one specimen sequenced in a study of CD8 T cells in ankylosing spondylitis. In TCRdb, the 5' RACE reads were re-called with MiXCR into one record per CDR3 protein. Of 150,000 to 200,000 distinct CDR3 sequences in the sample, 13% were seen once. Sequenced material: blood, either unsorted or a sorted T cell fraction (not recorded which). These receptor sequences come from a female donor with ankylosing spondylitis or in good health (not recorded which).

This clonotype appeared many times. The chain is built from TRBV29-1 and TRBJ2-1; possibly TRBD2 for D (5 bases). The germline V gene encodes CDR1 SQVTM and CDR2 ANQGSEA. V was cut by 8 bases and J by 1 base, with 9 bases left in between. There are 12 residues in the CDR3. DNA for the CDR3: TGCAGCACGAAGCGGTCCTACAATGAGCAGTTCTTC. Translated: CSTKRSYNEQFF.

This clonotype was seen ten or more times. The chain has TRBV20-1 and TRBJ2-7; 7 bases are shared with TRBD2. The germline V gene has CDR1 DFQATT and CDR2 SNEGSKA (reference sequence). With 3 bases clipped from V and 4 bases from J, the junction kept 12 bases outside the gene matches. This CDR3 comprises 15 residues. The DNA for the CDR3 is TGCAGTGCTAGGCCAGGGCTAGCGGACGGTTACGAGCAGTACTTC. It is translated as CSARPGLADGYEQYF.

The rearrangement links TRBV11-2 to TRBJ2-7; D gene unclear. CDR1 and CDR2 (germline): SGHAT, FQNNGV. The CDR3 contains 15 residues. Trimming took off 1 base at V and 4 bases at J, with 14 bases between the two ends. CDR3 region: CASSLVGWRLYEQYF. CDR3 coding DNA: TGTGCCAGCAGCTTAGTGGGCTGGCGGTTATACGAGCAGTACTTC.

The chain is built from TRBV5-1 and TRBJ1-5; D gene unclear. This CDR3 spans 14 amino acids. The ends were cut back, 4 bases at V and 2 bases at J, with 10 bases in the middle. Germline lookup yields CDR1 SGHRS and CDR2 YFSETQ. The CDR3 bases are TGCGCCAGCAGCCCTGGAGGTGGCAATCAGCCCCAGCATTTT. This sequence encodes CASSPGGGNQPQHF.

This clonotype has at least ten counts. CDR3 loop: CASSLVPGEGTEAFF. CDR3 nucleotide sequence: TGTGCCAGCAGTTTAGTCCCAGGGGAGGGCACTGAAGCTTTCTTT. The gene calls are TRBV12-3 or TRBV12-4 and TRBJ1-1; D possibly corresponds to TRBD1 (6 bases). The CDR3 totals 15 residues. V gave up 1 base and J gave up 4 bases, with 13 bases separating them.

There are many counts of this clonotype. The chain combines TRBV5-1 with TRBJ2-2; D is possibly TRBD2 (5 bases). The CDR3 is made up of 17 amino acids. V lost 3 bases and J 0 bases, leaving 15 bases between the germline ends. Germline values: CDR1 SGHRS, CDR2 YFSETQ. The CDR3 DNA follows: TGCGCCAGCAGCTCGGGGTTGACGGGGACGAACACCGGGGAGCTGTTTTTT. Its translation: CASSSGLTGTNTGELFF. The variable domain in full, with the rest retrieved from reference TRBV5-1 and TRBJ2-2, is KAGVTQTPRYLIKTRGQQVTLSCSPISGHRSVSWYQQTPGQGLQFLFEYFSETQRNKGNFPGRFSGRQFSNSRSEMNVSTLELGDSALYLCASSSGLTGTNTGELFFGEGSRLTVL.

The chain joins TRBV6-6 to TRBJ2-7; 10 nucleotides line up with TRBD1. With 8 bases clipped from V and 3 bases from J, the junction kept 1 base outside the gene matches. The CDR3 extends over 12 amino acids. Germline V gene lookup returns CDR1 MNHNY and CDR2 SVGAGI (reference sequence). CDR3 DNA: TGTGCCAGCCGGGACAGGGGCTACGAGCAGTACTTC. It is translated as CASRDRGYEQYF.

In its sample, this clonotype was seen many times. This rearrangement joins TRBV7-6 to TRBJ2-3; D not certain. Trimming took 2 bases from V and 5 from J, leaving 11 bases between them. The CDR3 extends over 14 amino acids. Germline values: CDR1 SGHVS, CDR2 FNYEAQ. The CDR3 sequence is CASSLNTQGDTQYF. The CDR3 region has the DNA TGTGCCAGCAGCTTAAACACTCAAGGAGATACGCAGTATTTT.

In this sample, this clonotype turned up many times. The V gene is TRBV5-1, the J gene TRBJ2-5; D is unresolved. V shed 2 bases and J shed 2 bases, with 10 bases lying between them. CDR3 size: 14 residues. The germline V gene encodes CDR1 SGHRS and CDR2 YFSETQ. CDR3 protein: CASSLSGYQETQYF. DNA for the CDR3: TGCGCCAGCAGCTTATCAGGTTATCAAGAGACCCAGTACTTC.

The sample holds many counts of this clonotype. V and J are TRBV9 and TRBJ2-1, with D maybe TRBD2 (6 bases). The CDR3 is made up of 15 amino acids. V was clipped by 7 bases and J by 4 bases, with 18 bases between them. Germline V CDR1 and CDR2: SGDLS, YYNGEE. As DNA, the CDR3 is TGTGCCAGCTCCCCCCGGGAGAAATCATACAATGAGCAGTTCTTC. Protein sequence: CASSPREKSYNEQFF.

The chain employs TRBV21-1 and TRBJ2-5; TRBD2, as called in the table, went unchecked against the DNA. TRBV21-1 corresponds to a pseudogene. The CDR3 consists of 13 residues. DNA for the CDR3: TGTGCCAGCAGAGGGGACTACAGGGAGACCCAGTACTTC. Its translation is CASRGDYRETQYF.

This clonotype was seen a handful of times. One end of the junction is discordant with germline, which a read error may explain. The chain has TRBV27 and TRBJ2-3, with 11 bases fitting TRBD2. This CDR3 is built from 13 residues. Germline values: CDR1 MNHEY, CDR2 SMNVEV (reference sequence). The CDR3: CASKPPGLAGPEF. CDR3 bases: TGTGCCAGCAAACCCCCCGGACTAGCGGGCCCTGAGTTT.

The V and J genes are TRBV4-3 and TRBJ1-3; D is uncertain. The CDR3 covers 16 residues. The germline V gene has CDR1 LGHNA and CDR2 YSLEER. Trimming stripped 3 bases from V and 0 bases from J, with 12 bases between. The CDR3 protein is CASSHASYLSGNTIYF. DNA of the CDR3: TGCGCCAGCAGCCACGCGAGCTACCTCTCTGGAAACACCATATATTTT.

V and J are TRBV19 and TRBJ1-2; TRBD1 matches at 10 bases. The CDR3 contains 15 residues. Unmatched junction bases numbered 9, after V lost 5 bases and J lost 6 bases. Per the germline V gene, CDR1 is LNHDA and CDR2 is SQIVND (reference sequence). CDR3: CASSERPGTGDGYTF. The CDR3 region has the DNA TGTGCCAGTAGTGAGCGACCTGGGACAGGGGATGGCTACACCTTC.

In DNA form, the CDR3 reads TGCAGTGCGCCTTTCCGGGACAGCGCCCACGAGCAGTACTTC. Amino acid sequence: CSAPFRDSAHEQYF. The chain carries TRBV20-1 and TRBJ2-7, with 7 bases matching TRBD1. CDR1 is DFQATT and CDR2 is SNEGSKA in the germline V gene (reference sequence). The CDR3 contains 14 residues. The V segment lost 6 bases and the J segment 5 bases; nucleotides outside the gene matches: 13.

The chain's CDR3 is CASSQVGQGVSYEQYF. The CDR3 DNA sequence: TGTGCCAGCAGCCAAGTCGGACAGGGGGTTTCCTACGAGCAGTACTTC. This chain connects TRBV3-1 to TRBJ2-7; 10 bases are a match to TRBD1. The CDR3 has 16 residues. The germline gives CDR1 LGHDT, CDR2 YNNKEL (reference sequence). V trimming: 1 base; J trimming: 1 base; junction bases outside the gene matches: 4.

The V gene is TRBV20-1, the J gene TRBJ2-3, with D hard to call. V lost 5 bases and J 5 bases, leaving 11 bases between the germline ends. Germline values: CDR1 DFQATT, CDR2 SNEGSKA (reference sequence). This CDR3 region has 12 residues. The DNA for the CDR3 is TGCAGTGCTTATACACGGATAGATACGCAGTATTTT. This gives the protein CSAYTRIDTQYF.

This clonotype has a count of ten or more. This chain uses TRBV9 with TRBJ2-3, with 14 bases fitting TRBD2. The V gene end was trimmed by 0 bases and the J gene end by 6 bases; junction bases not matched to a gene: 6. The V gene's germline CDR1 is SGDLS and CDR2 YYNGEE. This CDR3 comprises 17 residues. CDR3 bases: TGTGCCAGCAGCGTAGGGACTAGCGGGAGGAGGATGGATACGCAGTATTTT. This translates into CASSVGTSGRRMDTQYF. The variable domain in full, with the rest retrieved from reference TRBV9 and TRBJ2-3, is DSGVTQTPKHLITATGQRVTLRCSPRSGDLSVYWYQQSLDQGLQFLIQYYNGEERAKGNILERFSAQQFPDLHSELNLSSLELGDSALYFCASSVGTSGRRMDTQYFGPGTRLTVL.

In this sample, this clonotype turned up a few times. The chain carries TRBV10-3 and TRBJ2-2, with 8 bases that match TRBD2. V dropped 6 bases and J dropped 4; count of bases not matched to a gene: 7. The CDR3 covers 15 residues. Germline assignment: CDR1 ENHRY and CDR2 SYGVKD. CDR3 nucleotides: TGTGCCATCAGGCAGGGACTAGAGGGCACCGGGGAGCTGTTTTTT. The encoded protein is CAIRQGLEGTGELFF.

This clonotype was detected ten times or more. The genes are TRBV7-2 and TRBJ1-1; unclear D gene. The V and J ends lost 3 bases and 1 base respectively, with 9 bases between them. The CDR3 is 14 residues long. Per the germline V gene, CDR1 is SGHTA and CDR2 is FQGNSA. CDR3 in amino acids: CASSLGLGNTEAFF. The CDR3 bases are TGTGCCAGCAGCTTGGGGTTGGGGAACACTGAAGCTTTCTTT. The whole variable domain, filled in from reference TRBV7-2 and TRBJ1-1, reads GAGVSQSPSNKVTEKGKDVELRCDPISGHTALYWYRQSLGQGLEFLIYFQGNSAPDKSGLPSDRFSAERTGGSVSTLTIQRTQQEDSAVYLCASSLGLGNTEAFFGQGTRLTVV.

The table lists this clonotype with many counts. This chain connects TRBV6-2 or TRBV6-3 to TRBJ2-7; 11 bases align to TRBD1. The CDR3 is 18 amino acids. Trimming cost V 0 bases and J 3 bases; bases outside gene matches: 10. Germline CDR1 is MNHEY and CDR2 is SVGEGT. The CDR3 region has the DNA TGTGCCAGCAGTTACTCTGAATCCCCGGGACAGGGGGTCTACGAGCAGTACTTC. This codes for CASSYSESPGQGVYEQYF.